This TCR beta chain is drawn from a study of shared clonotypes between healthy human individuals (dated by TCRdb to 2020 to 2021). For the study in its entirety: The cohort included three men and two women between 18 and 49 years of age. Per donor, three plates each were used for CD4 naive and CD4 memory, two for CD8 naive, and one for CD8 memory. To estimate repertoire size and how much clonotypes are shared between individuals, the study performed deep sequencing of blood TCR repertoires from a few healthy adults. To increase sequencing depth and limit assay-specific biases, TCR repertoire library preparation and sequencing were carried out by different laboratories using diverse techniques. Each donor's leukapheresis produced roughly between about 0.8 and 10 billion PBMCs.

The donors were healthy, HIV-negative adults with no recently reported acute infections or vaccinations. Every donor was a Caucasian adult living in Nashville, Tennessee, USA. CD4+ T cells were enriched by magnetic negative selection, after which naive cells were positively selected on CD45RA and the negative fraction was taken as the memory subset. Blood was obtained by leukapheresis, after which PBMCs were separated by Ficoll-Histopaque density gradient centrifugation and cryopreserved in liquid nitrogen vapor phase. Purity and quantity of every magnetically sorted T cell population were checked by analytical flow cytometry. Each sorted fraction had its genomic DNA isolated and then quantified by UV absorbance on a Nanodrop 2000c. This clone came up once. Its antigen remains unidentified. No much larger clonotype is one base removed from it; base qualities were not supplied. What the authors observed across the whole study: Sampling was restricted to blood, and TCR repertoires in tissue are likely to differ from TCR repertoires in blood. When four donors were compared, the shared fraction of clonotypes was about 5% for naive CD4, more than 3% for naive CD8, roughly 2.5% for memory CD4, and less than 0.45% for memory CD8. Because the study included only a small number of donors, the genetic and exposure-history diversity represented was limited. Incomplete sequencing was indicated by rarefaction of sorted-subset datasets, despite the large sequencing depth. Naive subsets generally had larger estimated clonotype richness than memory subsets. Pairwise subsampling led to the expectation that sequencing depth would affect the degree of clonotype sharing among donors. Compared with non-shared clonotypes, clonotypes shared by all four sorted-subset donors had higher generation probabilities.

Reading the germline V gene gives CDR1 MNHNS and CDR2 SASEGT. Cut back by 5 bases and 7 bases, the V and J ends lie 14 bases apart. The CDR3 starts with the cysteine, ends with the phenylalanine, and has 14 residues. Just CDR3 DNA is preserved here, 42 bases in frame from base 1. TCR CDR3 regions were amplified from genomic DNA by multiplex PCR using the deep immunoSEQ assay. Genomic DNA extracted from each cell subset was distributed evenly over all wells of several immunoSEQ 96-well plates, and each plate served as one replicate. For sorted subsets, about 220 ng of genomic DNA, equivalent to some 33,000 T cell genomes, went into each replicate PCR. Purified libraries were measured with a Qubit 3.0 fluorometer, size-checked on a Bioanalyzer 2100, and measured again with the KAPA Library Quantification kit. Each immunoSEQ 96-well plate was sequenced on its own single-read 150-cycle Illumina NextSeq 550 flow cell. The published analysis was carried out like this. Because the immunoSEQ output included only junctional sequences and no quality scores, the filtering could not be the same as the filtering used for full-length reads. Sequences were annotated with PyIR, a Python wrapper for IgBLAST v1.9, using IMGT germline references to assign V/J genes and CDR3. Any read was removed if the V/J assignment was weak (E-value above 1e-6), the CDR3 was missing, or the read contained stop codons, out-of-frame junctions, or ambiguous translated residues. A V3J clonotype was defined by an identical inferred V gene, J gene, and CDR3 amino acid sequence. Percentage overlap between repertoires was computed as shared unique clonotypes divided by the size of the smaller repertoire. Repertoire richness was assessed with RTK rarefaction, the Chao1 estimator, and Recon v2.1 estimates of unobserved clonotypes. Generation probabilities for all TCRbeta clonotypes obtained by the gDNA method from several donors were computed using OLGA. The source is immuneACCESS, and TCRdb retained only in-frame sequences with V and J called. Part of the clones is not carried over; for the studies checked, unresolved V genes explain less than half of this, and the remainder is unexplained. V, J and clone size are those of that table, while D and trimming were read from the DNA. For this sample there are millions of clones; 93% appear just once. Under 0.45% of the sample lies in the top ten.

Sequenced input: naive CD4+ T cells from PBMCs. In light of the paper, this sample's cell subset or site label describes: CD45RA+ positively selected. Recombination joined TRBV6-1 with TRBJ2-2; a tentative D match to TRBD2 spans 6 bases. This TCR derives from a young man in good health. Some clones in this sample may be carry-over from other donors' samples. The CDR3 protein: CASSPGVEVGELFF. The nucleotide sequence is TGTGCCAGCAGTCCGGGGGTGGAGGTCGGGGAGCTGTTTTTT.